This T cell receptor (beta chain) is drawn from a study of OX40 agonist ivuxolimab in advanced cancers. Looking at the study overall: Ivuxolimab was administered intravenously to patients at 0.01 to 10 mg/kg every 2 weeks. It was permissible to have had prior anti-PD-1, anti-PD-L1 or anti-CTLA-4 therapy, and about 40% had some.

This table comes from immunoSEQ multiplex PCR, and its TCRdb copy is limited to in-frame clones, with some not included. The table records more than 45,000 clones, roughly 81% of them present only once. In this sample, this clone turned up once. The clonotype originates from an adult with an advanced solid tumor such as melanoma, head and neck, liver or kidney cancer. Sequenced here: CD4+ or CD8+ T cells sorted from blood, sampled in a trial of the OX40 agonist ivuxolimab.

In nucleotides, the CDR3 is TGTGCCAGCAGCCCGGGTCCTAGCGGGAGCTTCCTGGGGTACTTC. Translated, it gives CASSPGPSGSFLGYF. The chain has TRBV7-2 and TRBJ2-4; 10 nucleotides match TRBD2. The ends lost 5 bases at V and 15 bases at J; junction bases unmatched: 16. From germline, CDR1 is SGHTA and CDR2 FQGNSA. This CDR3 has 15 residues.